This T cell receptor beta chain derives from a study of cytomegalovirus exposure and HLA in healthy donors. V was clipped by 4 bases and J by 5 bases, with 12 bases between them. Germline-derived CDR1 and CDR2 are SGDLS and YYNGEE. The CDR3 loop spans 13 amino acids. As concerns this clone: As yet, its antigen is unknown.

The PCR used 60 Vbeta and 13 Jbeta primers. Original analysis: There were about 80 million unique TCR beta chains by a later count, and around 10 million of them were shared. Assay used: immunoSEQ multiplex PCR; TCRdb lists only in-frame clones, some missing. That table is the source of V, J and clone size, and D and trimming were worked out from the DNA. Among some 150,000 clones listed, more than 60% were seen once. Findings and caveats of the study: Reported performance of the classifier showed diagnosis of cytomegalovirus status with high specificity and sensitivity.

Though nominally healthy at sampling, donors likely had unrecorded immune exposures. This chain joins TRBV9 and TRBJ1-2; no definite D call. The receptor comes from a man aged 40-50 years in good health and CMV-seronegative. The sequencing input was PBMCs. The CDR3 sequence: CASSPDGKYGYTF. The CDR3, as DNA: TGTGCCAGCAGCCCGGACGGGAAATATGGCTACACCTTC.